This T cell receptor (beta chain) was profiled in a study of T cell responses to AZD1222 COVID-19 vaccine. There are 14 residues in the CDR3. Germline-derived CDR1 and CDR2 are SGHRS and YFSETQ. V was trimmed by 3 bases and J by 1 base, leaving 10 bases between them. Clones were sequenced by immunoSEQ multiplex PCR, and TCRdb holds only the in-frame ones, with some missing. Among about 170,000 clones listed, 80% to 95% were seen once. The chain has TRBV5-1 and TRBJ2-5; D is uncertain. The source of this sequence is an adult in good health. The material sequenced was peripheral blood, taken on day 0 of AZD1222 vaccination. The CDR3 spells CASSSLNPQETQYF. Written as DNA, the CDR3 is TGCGCCAGCAGCTCTCTGAACCCCCAAGAGACCCAGTACTTC.